This TCR beta chain was documented in a study of blood T cell repertoires in COVID-19. The CDR3 covers 13 residues. The ends were cut back, 4 bases at V and 12 bases at J, with 16 bases in the middle. The germline V gene encodes CDR1 GTSNPN and CDR2 SVGIG (reference sequence). Profiled with immunoSEQ multiplex PCR; TCRdb holds only in-frame clones, not every one. The sample lists about 190,000 clones; about 88% were seen once. The clonotype originates from a man aged 25-40 years with acute or convalescent COVID-19. The chain couples TRBV30 to TRBJ1-6, with D possibly matching TRBD1 (5 bases). The material sequenced was peripheral blood. The CDR3 here is CAWKIGLGGPLHF. CDR3 nucleotide sequence: TGTGCCTGGAAAATCGGTTTGGGGGGACCCCTCCACTTT.